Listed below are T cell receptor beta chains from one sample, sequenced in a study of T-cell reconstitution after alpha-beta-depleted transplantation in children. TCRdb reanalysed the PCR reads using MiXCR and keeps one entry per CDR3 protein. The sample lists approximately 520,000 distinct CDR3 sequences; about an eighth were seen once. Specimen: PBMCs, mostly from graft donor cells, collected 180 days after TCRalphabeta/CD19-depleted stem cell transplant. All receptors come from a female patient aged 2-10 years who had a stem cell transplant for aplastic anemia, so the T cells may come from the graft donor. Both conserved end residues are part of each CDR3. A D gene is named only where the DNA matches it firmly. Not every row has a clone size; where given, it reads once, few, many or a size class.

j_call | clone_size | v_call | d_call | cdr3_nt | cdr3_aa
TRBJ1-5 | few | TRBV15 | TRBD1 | TGTGCCACCAGCAGCGGACAGGGAAGACGTTATAGCAATCAGCCCCAGCATTTT | CATSSGQGRRYSNQPQHF
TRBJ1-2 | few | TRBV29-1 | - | TGCAGCGTTGAAGACAATAACTATGGCTACACCTTC | CSVEDNNYGYTF
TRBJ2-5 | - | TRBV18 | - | TGTGCCAGCTCACCACCTAAGTCCAGGGAAGAGACCCAGTACTTC | CASSPPKSREETQYF
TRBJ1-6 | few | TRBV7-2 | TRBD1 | TGTGCCAGCAGCTTGGCGGACAGGGGCTCACCCCTCCACTTT | CASSLADRGSPLHF
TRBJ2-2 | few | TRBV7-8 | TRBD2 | TGTGCCAGCAGCTTGGCGGGACTAGCGCCCGGGGAGCTGTTTTTT | CASSLAGLAPGELFF
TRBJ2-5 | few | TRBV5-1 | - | TGCGCCAGCAGCTTGGCCAAGCGCCCGACGGGAGAGACCCAGTACTTC | CASSLAKRPTGETQYF
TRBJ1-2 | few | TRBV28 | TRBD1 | TGTGCCAGCAGTGGGGACAGGGGGAAAGGCTACACCTTC | CASSGDRGKGYTF
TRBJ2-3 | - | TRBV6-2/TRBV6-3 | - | TGTGCCAGCAGTCCGGGAGTCCCTAGCACAGATACGCAGTATTTT | CASSPGVPSTDTQYF
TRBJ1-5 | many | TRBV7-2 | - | TGTGCCAGCAGCTTAGCCGGGGTTGTGAGTAGCAATCAGCCCCAGCATTTT | CASSLAGVVSSNQPQHF
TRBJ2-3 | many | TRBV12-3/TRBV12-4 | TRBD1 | TGTGCCAGCAGTCCCGGACAGGCTACGATACCGCAGTATTTT | CASSPGQATIPQYF
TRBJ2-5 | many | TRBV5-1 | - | TGCGCCAGCAGCTTGGGGGGGCAGCTGGAGACCCAGTACTTC | CASSLGGQLETQYF
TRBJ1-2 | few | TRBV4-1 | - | TGCGCCAGCAGCCAGCCAGAGAGAAGAAGGGGCTACACCTTC | CASSQPERRRGYTF
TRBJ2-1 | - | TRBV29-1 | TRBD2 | TGCAGCGTCCAAGCGGGAGGTTCTTACAATGAGCAGTTCTTC | CSVQAGGSYNEQFF
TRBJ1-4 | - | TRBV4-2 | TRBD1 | TGTGCCAGCAGCCAAGTTGGGCAGGGGGCGCCGACTAATGAAAAACTGTTTTTT | CASSQVGQGAPTNEKLFF
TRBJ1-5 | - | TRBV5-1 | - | TGCGCCAGCAGCTTTATGGACAGACATCAGCCCCAGCATTTT | CASSFMDRHQPQHF
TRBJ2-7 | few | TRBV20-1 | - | TGCAGTGCTCAAATGGGGACCCTCTACGAGCAGTACTTC | CSAQMGTLYEQYF
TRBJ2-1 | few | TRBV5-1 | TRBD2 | TGCGCCAGCAGCTTTCGACTAGCGGCCACCTCCTACGGTGAGCAGTTCTTC | CASSFRLAATSYGEQFF
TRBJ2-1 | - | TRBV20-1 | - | TGCAGTGCTCCGAAGACTAGGCCGTTGAGCTCCTACAATGAGCAGTTCTTC | CSAPKTRPLSSYNEQFF
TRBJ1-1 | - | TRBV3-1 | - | TGTGCCAGCAGCCAAGGGTTCTCAGGGACTGAAGCTTTCTTT | CASSQGFSGTEAFF
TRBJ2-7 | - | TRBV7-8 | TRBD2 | TGTGCCAGCAGCTTTAGGAGCGGGAGCGAGCAGTACTTC | CASSFRSGSEQYF
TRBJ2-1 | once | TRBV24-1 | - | TGTGCCACCAGTGATTTTAATACCCATAATGAGCAGTTCTTC | CATSDFNTHNEQFF
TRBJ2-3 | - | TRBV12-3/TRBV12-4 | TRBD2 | TGTGCCAGCAGGCATCTAGCGGGGGGGCAGTATTTT | CASRHLAGGQYF
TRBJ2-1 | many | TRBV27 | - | TGTGCCAGCAGTCTCCCGGTAGGAGAGCAGTTCTTC | CASSLPVGEQFF
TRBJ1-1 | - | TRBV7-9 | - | TGTGCCAGCAGCTTACAGGGCGGAATGAACACTGAAGCTTTCTTT | CASSLQGGMNTEAFF
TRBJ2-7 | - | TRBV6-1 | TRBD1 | TGTGCCAGCAGACCCGGACAGGTCAGCTCCTACGAGCAGTACTTC | CASRPGQVSSYEQYF
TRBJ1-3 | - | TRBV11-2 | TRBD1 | TGTGCCAGCAAGAATCTACAGGGGGTTAGAAACACCATATATTTT | CASKNLQGVRNTIYF
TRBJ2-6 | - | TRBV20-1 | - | TGCAGTGCTAGGGTCAGGGGCGCTTTCTCTGGGGCCAACGTCCTGACTTTC | CSARVRGAFSGANVLTF
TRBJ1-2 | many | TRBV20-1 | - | TGCAGTGCTGAGGACAACTATGGCTACACCTTC | CSAEDNYGYTF
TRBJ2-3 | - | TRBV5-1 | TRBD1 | TGCGCCAGCAGCTTGCCCCTCGACAGGGCCCTCGAAGGGACGCAGTATTTT | CASSLPLDRALEGTQYF
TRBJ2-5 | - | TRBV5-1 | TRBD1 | TGCGCCAGCAGCGGGGGACAGGGGTTCTCGGAGACCCAGTACTTC | CASSGGQGFSETQYF
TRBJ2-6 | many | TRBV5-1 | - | TGCGCCAGCTCCGAGGGGTCTGGGGCCAACGTCCTGACTTTC | CASSEGSGANVLTF
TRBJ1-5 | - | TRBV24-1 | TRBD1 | TGTGCCACCAGTGATGAAGGGACAGGGAGAAATCAGCCCCAGCATTTT | CATSDEGTGRNQPQHF
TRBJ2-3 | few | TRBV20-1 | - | TGCAGTGCCCGTCCCGTCAATACGCAGTATTTT | CSARPVNTQYF
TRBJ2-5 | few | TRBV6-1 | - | TGTGCCAGCAGACCCAAAAGGGGGGGATCGGAGACCCAGTACTTC | CASRPKRGGSETQYF
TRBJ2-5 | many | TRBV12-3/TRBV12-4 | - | TGTGCCAGCAGCCCCCCGGGTAGGGGGGAGACCCAGTACTTC | CASSPPGRGETQYF
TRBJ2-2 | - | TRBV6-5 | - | TGTGCCAGCAGTTACATATGGCCCGGGGAGCTGTTTTTT | CASSYIWPGELFF
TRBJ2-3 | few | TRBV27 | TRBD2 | TGTGCCAGCAGTCAAGCGGGAGTTCCAGATACGCAGTATTTT | CASSQAGVPDTQYF
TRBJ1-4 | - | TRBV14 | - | TGTGCCAGCAGCCAAGATCAAACTGCAACTAATGAAAAACTGTTTTTT | CASSQDQTATNEKLFF
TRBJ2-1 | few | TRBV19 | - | TGTGCCAGTGTCGACCGGGGGAAACCGTTCTTC | CASVDRGKPFF
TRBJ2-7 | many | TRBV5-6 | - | TGTGCCAGCGAGGGGGTCCCTACCTACGAGCAGTACTTC | CASEGVPTYEQYF
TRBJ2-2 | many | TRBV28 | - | TGTGCCAGCAGTCTTATATCCGGGGAGCTGTTTTTT | CASSLISGELFF